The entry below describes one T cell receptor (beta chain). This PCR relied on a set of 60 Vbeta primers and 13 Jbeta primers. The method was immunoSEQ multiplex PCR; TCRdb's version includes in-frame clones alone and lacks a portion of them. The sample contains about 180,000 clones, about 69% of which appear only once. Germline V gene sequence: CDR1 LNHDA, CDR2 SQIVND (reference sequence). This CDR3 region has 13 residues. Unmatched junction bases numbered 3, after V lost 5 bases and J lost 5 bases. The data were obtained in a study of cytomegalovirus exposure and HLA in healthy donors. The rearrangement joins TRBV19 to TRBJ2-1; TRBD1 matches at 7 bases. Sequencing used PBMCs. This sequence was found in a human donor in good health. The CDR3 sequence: CASSFTGDNEQFF. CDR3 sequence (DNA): TGTGCCAGTAGTTTCACAGGGGACAATGAGCAGTTCTTC.